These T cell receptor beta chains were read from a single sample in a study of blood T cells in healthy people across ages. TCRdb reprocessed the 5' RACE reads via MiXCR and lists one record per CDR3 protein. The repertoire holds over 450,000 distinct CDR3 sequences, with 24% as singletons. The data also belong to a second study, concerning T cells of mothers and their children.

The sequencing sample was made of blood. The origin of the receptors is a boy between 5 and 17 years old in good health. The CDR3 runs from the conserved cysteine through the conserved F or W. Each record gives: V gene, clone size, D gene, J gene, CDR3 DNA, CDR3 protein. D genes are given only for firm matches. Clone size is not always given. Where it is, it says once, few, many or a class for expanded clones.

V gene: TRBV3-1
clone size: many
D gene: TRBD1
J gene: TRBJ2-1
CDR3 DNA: TGTGCCAGCAGCCAGGCTGGGACAGGGGGCAATGAGCAGTTCTTC
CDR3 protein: CASSQAGTGGNEQFF

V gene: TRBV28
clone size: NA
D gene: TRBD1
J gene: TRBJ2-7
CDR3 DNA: TGTGCCAGCAGTCCTGTGAGCGGGACAGGGTCCTACGAGCAGTACTTC
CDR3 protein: CASSPVSGTGSYEQYF

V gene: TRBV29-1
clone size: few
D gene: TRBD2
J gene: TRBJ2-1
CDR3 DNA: TGCAGCGTGCCCTATGGGGCCCTGAGCCCAGCGGGAGGGGACTACAATGAGCAGTTCTTC
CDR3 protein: CSVPYGALSPAGGDYNEQFF

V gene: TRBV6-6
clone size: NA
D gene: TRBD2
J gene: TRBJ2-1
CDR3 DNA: TGTGCCAGCAGTTACGAAGCGGGGGAAGATGAGCAGTTCTTC
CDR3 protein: CASSYEAGEDEQFF

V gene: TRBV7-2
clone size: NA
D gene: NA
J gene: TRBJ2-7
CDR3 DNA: TGTGCCAGCAGCTTAGGTACTCCCAGCTCCTACGAGCAGTACTTC
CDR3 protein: CASSLGTPSSYEQYF

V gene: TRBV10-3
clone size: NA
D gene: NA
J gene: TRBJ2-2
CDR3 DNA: TGTGCCACCACTCGGGATTTCACCGGGGAGCTGTTTTTT
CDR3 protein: CATTRDFTGELFF

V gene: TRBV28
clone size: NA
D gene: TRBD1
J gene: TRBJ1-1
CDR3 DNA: TGTGCCACCACGACAGGGGCAGACACTGAAGCTTTCTTT
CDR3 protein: CATTTGADTEAFF

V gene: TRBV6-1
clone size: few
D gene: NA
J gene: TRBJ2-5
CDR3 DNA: TGTGCCAGCTGTAAGGACCAGGGGTTCCCATGGGAGACCCAGTACTTC
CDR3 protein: CASCKDQGFPWETQYF

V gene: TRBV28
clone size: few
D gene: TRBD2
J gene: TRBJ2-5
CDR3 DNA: TGTGCCAGCAGTTTACTAACTAGCGGTACTCAAGAGACCCAGTACTTC
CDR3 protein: CASSLLTSGTQETQYF

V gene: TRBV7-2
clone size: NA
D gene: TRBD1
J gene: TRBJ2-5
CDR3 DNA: TGTGCCAGCAGCTTAGTTGGGGGCGGCCAGGGGGAGCAGTACTTC
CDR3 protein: CASSLVGGGQGEQYF

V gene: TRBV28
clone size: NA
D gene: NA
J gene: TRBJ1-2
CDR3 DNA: TGTGCCAGCAGTTTACTACAGATTTATGGCTACACCTTC
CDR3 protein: CASSLLQIYGYTF

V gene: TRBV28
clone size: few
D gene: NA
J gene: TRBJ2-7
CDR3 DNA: TGTGCCAGCAGTTTACCGGGATTATACTACGAGCAGTACTTC
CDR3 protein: CASSLPGLYYEQYF

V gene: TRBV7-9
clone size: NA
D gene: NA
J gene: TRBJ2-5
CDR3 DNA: TGTGCCAGCAGCACGGCTAGGGAACAAGAGACCCAGTACTTC
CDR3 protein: CASSTAREQETQYF

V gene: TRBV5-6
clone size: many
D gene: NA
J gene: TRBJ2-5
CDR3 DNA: TGTGCCAGCAGCTTGAGTAATAGAGAGACCCAGTACTTC
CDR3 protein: CASSLSNRETQYF

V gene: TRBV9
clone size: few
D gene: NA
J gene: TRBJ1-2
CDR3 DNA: TGTGCCAGCAGTGGCCAGGGAGCTAACTATGGCTACACCTTC
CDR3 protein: CASSGQGANYGYTF

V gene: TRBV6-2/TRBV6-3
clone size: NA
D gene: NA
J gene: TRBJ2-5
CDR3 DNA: TGTGCCAGCAGTTACGGTTCAGGAGAGCAGTACTTC
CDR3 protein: CASSYGSGEQYF